Shown below are 14 T cell receptor beta chains from a single sample sequenced in a study of Siglec-9 on CD8 T cells in melanoma. The data were produced by immunoSEQ multiplex PCR, yet TCRdb's version contains in-frame clones alone and is incomplete. Here the sample spans around 30,000 clones, 75% to 85% being singletons. Sequencing input: Siglec-9- CD8+ T cells sorted from blood. These receptors originate from a human donor in good health.

The V and J genes are TRBV9 and TRBJ2-7, with 7 bases matching TRBD1. J gave up 0 bases and V 3 bases, and 3 bases lay outside the gene matches. Germline V gene sequence: CDR1 SGDLS, CDR2 YYNGEE. The CDR3 runs to 14 residues. The CDR3 reads CASSGRDSSYEQYF. The CDR3 DNA sequence: TGTGCCAGCAGCGGAAGGGACAGCTCCTACGAGCAGTACTTC. Full variable domain (missing parts from reference TRBV9 and TRBJ2-7): DSGVTQTPKHLITATGQRVTLRCSPRSGDLSVYWYQQSLDQGLQFLIQYYNGEERAKGNILERFSAQQFPDLHSELNLSSLELGDSALYFCASSGRDSSYEQYFGPGTRLTVT.

The gene calls are TRBV6-1 and TRBJ1-1; D is undetermined. There are 12 residues in the CDR3. Germline-derived CDR1 and CDR2 are MNHNS and SASEGT. The V gene lost 9 bases and the J gene lost 4 bases, with 12 bases spanning the gap. CDR3 nucleotides: TGTGCCAGTGGTCGGGGTCCCACTGAAGCTTTCTTT. Its protein is CASGRGPTEAFF.

This clone appeared a single time. V is TRBV7-9 and J is TRBJ1-4; TRBD1 aligns across 10 bases. The germline CDR1 and CDR2 sequences are SEHNR and FQNEAQ (reference sequence). The CDR3 loop spans 14 amino acids. Germline trimming cut 7 bases from V and 8 bases from J; bases unmatched to any gene: 7. The DNA of the CDR3 is TGTGCCAGCACTATCGGGACAGGGGAGGAAAAACTGTTTTTT. Amino acid sequence: CASTIGTGEEKLFF.

The gene calls are TRBV5-1 and TRBJ1-1, with 12 nucleotides matching TRBD1. J gave up 3 bases and V 2 bases, and 14 bases lay outside the gene matches. The CDR3 covers 19 residues. Germline lookup yields CDR1 SGHRS and CDR2 YFSETQ. The CDR3 DNA reads as TGCGCCAGCAGCTTTTCACCGGGACAGGGGGCGTCTCAGTACACTGAAGCTTTCTTT. This sequence encodes CASSFSPGQGASQYTEAFF.

The chain couples TRBV27 to TRBJ1-2; 8 bases align to TRBD1. The V and J ends lost 2 bases and 5 bases, in that order; junction bases with no gene match: 13. This CDR3 has 17 amino acids. Per the germline V gene, CDR1 is MNHEY and CDR2 is SMNVEV (reference sequence). The CDR3 DNA sequence: TGTGCCAGCAGTTTAAGCCCCCCGGACAGGGTTTTTTATGGCTACACCTTC. This codes for CASSLSPPDRVFYGYTF.

The chain joins TRBV2 to TRBJ2-5; no clear D gene. The CDR3 is 14 amino acids. V was shortened by 2 bases and J by 3 bases, with 10 bases between the two germline ends. Germline CDR1 SNHLY, CDR2 FYNNEI. CDR3 loop: CASSETLAEETQYF. CDR3 nucleotide sequence: TGTGCCAGCAGTGAAACGTTGGCAGAAGAGACCCAGTACTTC.

Here the CDR3 reads CASSRNTGGEKEKLFF. In DNA form, the CDR3 reads TGTGCCAGCTCACGAAACACAGGGGGCGAAAAGGAAAAACTGTTTTTT. The chain uses TRBV18 and TRBJ1-4, with 9 nucleotides matching TRBD1. Germline V lookup: CDR1 KGHSH, CDR2 LQKENI. The CDR3 length is 16 residues. J gave up 8 bases and V 4 bases, and 11 bases lay outside the gene matches.

V is TRBV4-1 and J is TRBJ2-7, with TRBD1 matching 8 bases. The length of the CDR3 is 15 residues. CDR1 MGHRA and CDR2 YSYEKL come from the germline V gene. V gave up 4 bases and J gave up 5 bases; unmatched junction bases: 10. CDR3 sequence (DNA): TGCGCCAGCAGCCTGAACTCCGGGACAGGAAACGAGCAGTACGTC. This gives the protein CASSLNSGTGNEQYV.

This chain joins TRBV6-1 and TRBJ2-1; D remains unclear. V was pared by 4 bases and J by 0 bases, with 10 bases between. The CDR3 extends over 15 amino acids. The germline V gene encodes CDR1 MNHNS and CDR2 SASEGT. The CDR3 region is CASSVGRGSYNEQFF. DNA for the CDR3: TGTGCCAGCAGTGTGGGTCGTGGCTCCTACAATGAGCAGTTCTTC.

CDR3 in amino acids: CASSYTVGSYEQYV. CDR3 coding DNA: TGTGCCAGCAGCTATACAGTTGGCTCCTACGAGCAGTACGTC. The J gene is TRBJ2-7, the V gene TRBV5-5, with D unclear. Germline loops: CDR1 SGHKS, CDR2 YYEKEE (reference sequence). CDR3 size: 14 residues. Trimming pared 3 bases from V and 0 bases from J, leaving 10 bases between.

This chain uses TRBV7-8 with TRBJ2-7; 7 bases fit TRBD1. Per the germline V gene, CDR1 is SGHVS and CDR2 is FQNEAQ. Trimming removed 5 bases from V and 2 bases from J; junction bases left unmatched: 6. The CDR3 covers 14 residues. CDR3 coding DNA: TGTGCCAGCAGCGTTGACAGGGTCGCCTACGAGCAGTACGTC. It encodes CASSVDRVAYEQYV.

V usage is TRBV6-1 and J usage is TRBJ1-5; 10 nucleotides line up with TRBD1. Trimming cost V 5 bases and J 2 bases; bases outside gene matches: 6. CDR3 length: 16 residues. CDR1 and CDR2 (germline): MNHNS, SASEGT. The CDR3 reads CASSQGTGEGNQPQHF. DNA of the CDR3: TGTGCCAGCAGTCAAGGGACAGGGGAAGGCAATCAGCCCCAGCATTTT.

The rearrangement links TRBV9 to TRBJ1-1; unclear D gene. There are 13 residues in the CDR3. Trimming took off 0 bases at V and 5 bases at J, with 8 bases between the two ends. Germline values: CDR1 SGDLS, CDR2 YYNGEE. CDR3: CASSVGWGTEAFF. The CDR3 bases are TGTGCCAGCAGCGTAGGTTGGGGTACTGAAGCTTTCTTT.

This clone was recorded a few times. The chain is built from TRBV6-5 and TRBJ1-1; D might be TRBD1 (5 bases). V was cut by 6 bases and J by 0 bases, with 8 bases left in between. The CDR3 totals 13 residues. In germline, CDR1 is MNHEY, CDR2 SVGAGI. The CDR3 loop reads CASSQGVNTEAFF. Written as DNA, the CDR3 is TGTGCCAGCAGCCAAGGGGTGAACACTGAAGCTTTCTTT.